Listed below are T cell receptor beta chains from one sample, sequenced in a study of blood T cell repertoires in COVID-19. The data were produced by immunoSEQ multiplex PCR, yet TCRdb's version contains in-frame clones alone and is incomplete. Of 150,000 to 200,000 clones listed, 85% to 90% are singletons. The sequenced sample consisted of peripheral blood. These receptors all come from a man between 18 and 29 years old with active or convalescent COVID-19. The CDR3 runs from the conserved cysteine through the conserved F or W. The order of the fields is J gene, V gene, clone size, D gene, CDR3 DNA, CDR3 protein. The D gene is left open where the match is weak. Part of the rows lack a size; the others show once, few, many or a class for expanded clones.

J: TRBJ2-1
V: TRBV11-2
size: -
D: -
DNA: TGTGCCAGCAGCCACTACGCCCACAATGAGCAGTTCTTC
CDR3: CASSHYAHNEQFF

J: TRBJ2-3
V: TRBV7-9
size: -
D: -
DNA: TGTGCCAGCAGCCTAAACGGGGGACCCACAGATACGCAGTATTTT
CDR3: CASSLNGGPTDTQYF

J: TRBJ2-3
V: TRBV11-3
size: -
D: TRBD2
DNA: TGTGCCAGCAGCTTAGGCACTAGCGGGATTCGCACAGATACGCAGTATTTT
CDR3: CASSLGTSGIRTDTQYF

J: TRBJ2-1
V: TRBV3-1/TRBV3-2
size: -
D: TRBD2
DNA: TGTGCCAGCAGTCGCGGACTAGCGGGAAACAATGAGCAGTTCTTC
CDR3: CASSRGLAGNNEQFF

J: TRBJ1-2
V: TRBV12-3/TRBV12-4
size: -
D: -
DNA: TGTGCCAGCGTCGGGTACATAAGCGGCTACACCTTC
CDR3: CASVGYISGYTF

J: TRBJ2-3
V: TRBV28
size: -
D: TRBD2
DNA: TGTGCCAGCAGTCAAGCGGGGGCTAGCACAGATACGCAGTATTTT
CDR3: CASSQAGASTDTQYF

J: TRBJ2-1
V: TRBV13
size: -
D: TRBD2
DNA: TGTGCCAGCAGCTTAATTACTAGCGGGGGGGCGAATGAGCAGTTCTTC
CDR3: CASSLITSGGANEQFF

J: TRBJ2-5
V: TRBV7-3
size: -
D: TRBD1
DNA: TGTGCCAGCAGATCGGGACAGGGGGATTGGGAGACCCAGTACTTC
CDR3: CASRSGQGDWETQYF

J: TRBJ1-2
V: TRBV14
size: once
D: TRBD1
DNA: TGTGCCAGCAGCCCATTGACTTCGGGACAGCTCTATGGCTACACCTTC
CDR3: CASSPLTSGQLYGYTF

J: TRBJ1-1
V: TRBV13
size: -
D: TRBD1
DNA: TGTGCCAGCAGCCTAGGGGGCTTTACTGAAGCTTTCTTT
CDR3: CASSLGGFTEAFF

J: TRBJ2-3
V: TRBV13
size: -
D: TRBD2
DNA: TGTGCCAGCACCCCTAGCGGGACTAGCACAGATACGCAGTATTTT
CDR3: CASTPSGTSTDTQYF

J: TRBJ2-3
V: TRBV2
size: -
D: TRBD2
DNA: TGTGCCAGCAGGACTAGCGGGAGTACGGATACGCAGTATTTT
CDR3: CASRTSGSTDTQYF

J: TRBJ2-3
V: TRBV7-6
size: -
D: TRBD2
DNA: TGTGCCAGCAGCATCTGGACTAGCGGATACACAGATACGCAGTATTTT
CDR3: CASSIWTSGYTDTQYF

J: TRBJ1-2
V: TRBV7-8
size: once
D: -
DNA: TGTGCCAGCCATCCCCCGGGGGGTGGCTATGGCTACACCTTC
CDR3: CASHPPGGGYGYTF

J: TRBJ2-1
V: TRBV18
size: -
D: TRBD2
DNA: TGTGCCAGCTCACCAAGTTCCGGGGGGGAGCAGTTCTTC
CDR3: CASSPSSGGEQFF

J: TRBJ1-5
V: TRBV19
size: -
D: TRBD1
DNA: TGTGCCAGTAGTCTTTGGACAGGACCGAATCAGCCCCAGCATTTT
CDR3: CASSLWTGPNQPQHF

J: TRBJ1-2
V: TRBV15
size: -
D: -
DNA: TGTGCCACCAGTGACCGGGACTCATATGGCTACACCTTC
CDR3: CATSDRDSYGYTF

J: TRBJ2-1
V: TRBV12-3/TRBV12-4
size: -
D: TRBD2
DNA: TGTGCCAGCAGCTCTACTAGCGGGCAGTTCTTC
CDR3: CASSSTSGQFF

J: TRBJ2-1
V: TRBV18
size: once
D: TRBD2
DNA: TGTGCCAGCTCACCACTAAGCGGGGATTACAATGAGCAGTTCTTC
CDR3: CASSPLSGDYNEQFF

J: TRBJ2-5
V: TRBV9
size: few
D: -
DNA: TGTGCCAGCAGCCAAGGAGGAGAGACCCAGTACTTC
CDR3: CASSQGGETQYF

J: TRBJ2-1
V: TRBV11-3
size: -
D: -
DNA: TGTGCCAGCAGCTTACTTACAGGATCGGGCAATGAGCAGTTCTTC
CDR3: CASSLLTGSGNEQFF